A single sample is the source of the 27 T cell receptor beta chains below, sequenced in a study of blood T cell repertoires in COVID-19. Sequencing was performed with immunoSEQ multiplex PCR; in TCRdb, only in-frame clones are kept and a portion is missing. The repertoire holds approximately 150,000 clones, 80% to 90% seen once, with approximately 4% in the top ten. Material: peripheral blood. The receptors derive from a woman aged 70-85 years with acute or convalescent COVID-19.

This chain uses TRBV30 with TRBJ2-7, with D maybe TRBD1 (6 bases). The CDR3 sequence is 15 residues long. CDR1 GTSNPN and CDR2 SVGIG come from the germline V gene (reference sequence). Trimming left V 0 bases short and J 0 bases short, with 12 bases between. CDR3 in DNA: TGTGCCTGGAGTGTAAAGTCGACAGGCTCCTACGAGCAGTACTTC. Translating it yields CAWSVKSTGSYEQYF.

V is TRBV5-4 and J is TRBJ2-1; D perhaps matches TRBD1 (6 bases). The ends were cut back, 5 bases at V and 2 bases at J, with 17 bases in the middle. Germline V gene sequence: CDR1 SGHNT, CDR2 YYREEE (reference sequence). CDR3 length equals 16 residues. CDR3 residues: CASRTLGKGAYNEQFF. The CDR3 coding sequence is TGTGCCAGCAGAACACTAGGAAAGGGGGCCTACAATGAGCAGTTCTTC.

As for this clone: This CDR3 is also generated by other DNA sequences in the sample. The chain combines TRBV6-5 with TRBJ2-7; TRBD2 matches at 8 bases. Germline V CDR1 and CDR2: MNHEY, SVGAGI. Unmatched junction bases numbered 9, after V lost 2 bases and J lost 3 bases. CDR3 length: 16 residues. The CDR3 reads CASSYGASGPSYEQYF. CDR3 DNA: TGTGCCAGCAGTTACGGGGCTAGCGGGCCAAGCTACGAGCAGTACTTC.

The rearrangement links TRBV6-1 to TRBJ2-7; tentatively, D is TRBD1 (5 bases). V was clipped by 3 bases and J by 5 bases, with 11 bases between them. The CDR3 length is 13 residues. Per germline, CDR1 MNHNS and CDR2 SASEGT. CDR3 nucleotide sequence: TGTGCCAGCAGTGAGGGCAGGGTCCACGAGCAGTACTTC. This sequence encodes CASSEGRVHEQYF.

V and J are TRBV5-1 and TRBJ1-4; 9 bases fit TRBD1. V was clipped by 4 bases and J by 5 bases; unmatched bases: 9. From germline, CDR1 is SGHRS and CDR2 YFSETQ. This CDR3 is 16 amino acids long. CDR3 residues: CASSTGTGNSNEKLFF. CDR3 nucleotide sequence: TGCGCCAGCAGCACGGGGACAGGGAACTCGAATGAAAAACTGTTTTTT.

V and J are TRBV18 and TRBJ2-3, with a possible D match to TRBD1 (6 bases). Deletions cut 1 base from V and 5 bases from J, with 16 bases between. CDR1 and CDR2 from the germline V gene are KGHSH and LQKENI. The CDR3 consists of 16 residues. CDR3 loop: CASSPRVGGKGDTQYF. CDR3 bases: TGTGCCAGCTCACCACGGGTAGGGGGAAAGGGAGATACGCAGTATTTT.

The CDR3 loop is CASSQAGGWAEKLFF. The DNA for the CDR3 is TGTGCCAGCAGCCAAGCGGGGGGGTGGGCTGAAAAACTGTTTTTT. The chain carries TRBV3-1 (or the pseudogene TRBV3-2) and TRBJ1-4; possibly TRBD1 for D (5 bases). The germline V gene has CDR1 LGHDT and CDR2 YNNKEL (reference sequence). V lost 1 base and J 7 bases, leaving 13 bases between the germline ends. The CDR3 consists of 15 residues.

This clone appeared a single time. The chain uses TRBV10-3 and TRBJ1-6; 10 bases line up with TRBD1. Per germline, CDR1 ENHRY and CDR2 SYGVKD. This CDR3 has 13 residues. Germline trimming cut 9 bases from V and 8 bases from J; bases unmatched to any gene: 4. The CDR3 is CAIRDRGDSPLHF. The CDR3 DNA follows: TGTGCCATACGGGACAGGGGAGATTCACCCCTCCACTTT.

This clone was picked up a small number of times. The chain employs TRBV6-1 and TRBJ1-2; D ambiguous. V lost 1 base and J lost 4, with 7 bases in between. The CDR3 spans 13 residues. The germline V gene encodes CDR1 MNHNS and CDR2 SASEGT. CDR3 sequence reads: CASSEGYFYGYTF. The CDR3, as DNA: TGTGCCAGCAGTGAAGGTTACTTCTATGGCTACACCTTC.

The chain joins TRBV18 to TRBJ2-2, with TRBD1 matching over 7 bases. Germline V CDR1 and CDR2: KGHSH, LQKENI. V gave up 1 base and J gave up 5 bases; unmatched junction bases: 4. CDR3 size: 15 residues. The CDR3 loop is CASSPQGQPTGELFF. Written as DNA, the CDR3 is TGTGCCAGCTCACCACAGGGACAGCCTACCGGGGAGCTGTTTTTT.

As DNA, the CDR3 is TGTGCCAGCAGCTTAGGCTATCTATCGCAGGTCAGCTCCTCAACCGGGGAGCTGTTTTTT. Translation gives CASSLGYLSQVSSSTGELFF. The gene calls are TRBV7-8 and TRBJ2-2; no definite D call. CDR3 length equals 20 residues. From germline, CDR1 is SGHVS and CDR2 FQNEAQ. Trimming cost V 1 base and J 5 bases, with 26 bases left between them.

The chain carries TRBV3-1 (or the pseudogene TRBV3-2) and TRBJ1-4, with D tentatively TRBD1 (6 bases). Germline V gene lookup returns CDR1 LGHDT and CDR2 YNNKEL (reference sequence). Trimming cost V 1 base and J 2 bases, with 11 bases left between them. This CDR3 contains 16 residues. CDR3 sequence reads: CASSQGTGFTNEKLFF. CDR3 DNA: TGTGCCAGCAGCCAAGGTACAGGGTTTACTAATGAAAAACTGTTTTTT.

This clone occurred a few times. The J gene is TRBJ2-7, the V gene TRBV11-3; 9 nucleotides match TRBD2. Trimming at V came to 6 bases and at J to 0 bases, leaving 6 bases not matched to a gene. Germline V CDR1 and CDR2: SGHNT, YENEEA. The CDR3 covers 15 residues. This CDR3 is CASSHGLANSYEQYF. The CDR3 DNA sequence: TGTGCCAGCAGTCACGGACTAGCGAACTCCTACGAGCAGTACTTC.

The V gene is TRBV6-5, the J gene TRBJ2-5; possible D gene TRBD2, 5 bases. V lost 9 bases and J lost 5, with 16 bases in between. Looked up from germline, CDR1 is MNHEY and CDR2 is SVGAGI. The CDR3 is 13 residues long. The CDR3 coding sequence is TGTGCCAGTTTCGGGCTAGCAAGGGAGACCCAGTACTTC. Protein product: CASFGLARETQYF.

J is TRBJ2-7 and V is TRBV5-6; possibly TRBD1 for D (6 bases). The ends were cut back, 3 bases at V and 0 bases at J, with 16 bases in the middle. Germline-derived CDR1 and CDR2 are SGHDT and YYEEEE. The CDR3 runs 16 residues. Here the CDR3 DNA reads TGTGCCAGCAGCTACCTAACCGGGACAATCTCCTACGAGCAGTACTTC. This sequence encodes CASSYLTGTISYEQYF.

The chain links TRBV5-6 to TRBJ1-2, with a weak D call TRBD1 (5 bases). The CDR3 length is 13 residues. Germline CDR1 SGHDT, CDR2 YYEEEE. V was clipped by 2 bases and J by 7 bases, with 12 bases between them. CDR3 protein: CASSLLTGTGYTF. The CDR3 DNA is TGTGCCAGCAGCTTACTTACAGGAACTGGCTACACCTTC.

The chain couples TRBV20-1 to TRBJ1-4, with no clear D. The V end was cut by 6 bases, the J end by 4 bases, with 6 bases between. Germline assignment: CDR1 DFQATT and CDR2 SNEGSKA (reference sequence). The CDR3 spans 11 residues. The CDR3 protein is CSAQFNEKLFF. As DNA, the CDR3 is TGCAGTGCCCAATTTAATGAAAAACTGTTTTTT.

This clone was seen only a few times. V usage is TRBV7-6 and J usage is TRBJ2-7, with TRBD1 matching 9 bases. This CDR3 spans 15 amino acids. Trimming removed 5 bases from V and 3 bases from J; junction bases left unmatched: 8. Per the germline V gene, CDR1 is SGHVS and CDR2 is FNYEAQ. The CDR3 loop reads CASSPGTGMGYEQYF. As DNA, the CDR3 is TGTGCCAGCAGCCCTGGGACAGGGATGGGCTACGAGCAGTACTTC.

The chain recombines TRBV6-5 with TRBJ2-1; 8 bases match TRBD1. Germline trimming cut 6 bases from V and 3 bases from J; bases unmatched to any gene: 7. Germline CDR1 and CDR2: MNHEY and SVGAGI. The CDR3 is 15 residues long. The CDR3 here is CASRDTTGGYNEQFF. The CDR3 DNA reads as TGTGCCAGCAGGGATACTACAGGGGGCTACAATGAGCAGTTCTTC.

The chain links TRBV5-1 to TRBJ2-1; 9 bases agree with TRBD2. The CDR3 runs 15 residues. The ends lost 0 bases at V and 7 bases at J; junction bases unmatched: 5. CDR1 and CDR2 from the germline V gene are SGHRS and YFSETQ. This CDR3 is CASSLGGSGRNEQFF. The CDR3, as DNA: TGCGCCAGCAGCTTGGGAGGTAGCGGGAGAAATGAGCAGTTCTTC.

The genes are TRBV2 and TRBJ1-4; D perhaps matches TRBD1 (5 bases). Trimming removed 8 bases from V and 0 bases from J, with 16 bases in between. Germline-derived CDR1 and CDR2 are SNHLY and FYNNEI. There are 16 residues in the CDR3. The CDR3 bases are TGTGCCAGCCTTCTGGACGGGGGTGCAACTAATGAAAAACTGTTTTTT. Translation gives CASLLDGGATNEKLFF.

V and J are TRBV5-4 and TRBJ1-4; 7 nucleotides line up with TRBD1. This CDR3 spans 14 amino acids. The V segment lost 4 bases and the J segment 3 bases; nucleotides outside the gene matches: 3. Germline assignment: CDR1 SGHNT and CDR2 YYREEE (reference sequence). This chain's CDR3 is CASSDQGANEKLFF. The CDR3 DNA is TGTGCCAGCAGCGACCAGGGGGCTAATGAAAAACTGTTTTTT. Looking up the rest from reference TRBV5-4 and TRBJ1-4 gives the full variable domain: ETGVTQSPTHLIKTRGQQVTLRCSSQSGHNTVSWYQQALGQGPQFIFQYYREEENGRGNFPPRFSGLQFPNYSSELNVNALELDDSALYLCASSDQGANEKLFFGSGTQLSVL.

This clone was seen only once. The same CDR3 is also encoded by other DNA sequences in this sample. The V and J genes are TRBV29-1 and TRBJ1-1, with a possible D match to TRBD1 (5 bases). This CDR3 has 11 amino acids. The ends were cut back, 6 bases at V and 2 bases at J, with 7 bases in the middle. The V gene's germline CDR1 is SQVTM and CDR2 ANQGSEA. This CDR3 reads CSVGVNTEAFF. CDR3 coding DNA: TGCAGCGTAGGGGTTAACACTGAAGCTTTCTTT.

The rearrangement links TRBV7-9 to TRBJ2-7; 8 positions match TRBD1. In germline, CDR1 is SEHNR, CDR2 FQNEAQ (reference sequence). This CDR3 has 17 residues. The ends lost 2 bases at V and 3 bases at J; junction bases unmatched: 12. Here the CDR3 DNA reads TGTGCCAGCAGCTTAATCGGGGGACAGGCGGGAAACTACGAGCAGTACTTC. Amino acid sequence: CASSLIGGQAGNYEQYF.

The chain combines TRBV19 with TRBJ2-6; D may be TRBD1 (5 bases). The CDR3 covers 16 residues. Trimming removed 3 bases from V and 0 bases from J, with 9 bases in between. CDR1 LNHDA and CDR2 SQIVND come from the germline V gene (reference sequence). This CDR3 reads CASSIPTGSGANVLTF. The CDR3 nucleotides read TGTGCCAGTAGTATCCCTACAGGCTCTGGGGCCAACGTCCTGACTTTC.

V usage is TRBV3-1 (or the pseudogene TRBV3-2) and J usage is TRBJ2-5; a possible D gene is TRBD1 (6 bases). V was trimmed by 4 bases and J by 2 bases, leaving 14 bases between them. Germline V gives CDR1 LGHDT, CDR2 YNNKEL (reference sequence). The CDR3 has 15 residues. CDR3 region: CASSRAWTEQETQYF. The CDR3 nucleotides read TGTGCCAGCAGCCGGGCCTGGACAGAACAAGAGACCCAGTACTTC.

There are a few counts of this clone. The chain couples TRBV18 to TRBJ1-1; 7 positions agree with TRBD1. Germline CDR1 KGHSH, CDR2 LQKENI. V lost 4 bases to trimming and J lost 2 bases; unmatched junction nucleotides: 10. The CDR3 covers 16 residues. For the CDR3, the DNA is TGTGCCAGCTCACTACAGACAGGGCCTGTAAACACTGAAGCTTTCTTT. Its protein product is CASSLQTGPVNTEAFF.